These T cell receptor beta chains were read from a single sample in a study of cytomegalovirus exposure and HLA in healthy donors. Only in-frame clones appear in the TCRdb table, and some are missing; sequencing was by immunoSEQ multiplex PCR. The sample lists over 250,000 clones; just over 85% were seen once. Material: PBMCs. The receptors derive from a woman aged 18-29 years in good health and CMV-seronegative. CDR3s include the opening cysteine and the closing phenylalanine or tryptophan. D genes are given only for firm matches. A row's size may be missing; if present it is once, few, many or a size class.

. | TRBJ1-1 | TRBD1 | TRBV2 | TGTGCCAGCAGCGGACAGGGGGCGGACACTGAAGCTTTCTTT | CASSGQGADTEAFF
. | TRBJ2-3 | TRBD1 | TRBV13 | TGTGCCAGCAGCCGAAAAGGACAGGGATACGACACAGATACGCAGTATTTT | CASSRKGQGYDTDTQYF
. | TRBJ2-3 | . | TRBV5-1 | TGCGCCAGCAGCTTGTCTTTTGCAGATACGCAGTATTTT | CASSLSFADTQYF
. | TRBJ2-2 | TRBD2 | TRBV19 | TGTGCCAGTAGTATAGCGCTAGCGGACCCCACCGGGGAGCTGTTTTTT | CASSIALADPTGELFF
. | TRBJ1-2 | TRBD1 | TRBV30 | TGTGCCTGGAGTGTAAGTTGGGCAGGGGGAAATAACGTCTACACCTTC | CAWSVSWAGGNNVYTF
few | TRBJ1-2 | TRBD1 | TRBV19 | TGTGCCAGTAGTATCGACAGGGGCACGGATGGCTACACCTTC | CASSIDRGTDGYTF
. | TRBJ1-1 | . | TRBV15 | TGTGCCACCAGCCCCCGAGGCAGACTGAACACTGAAGCTTTCTTT | CATSPRGRLNTEAFF
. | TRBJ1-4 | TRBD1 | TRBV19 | TGTGCCAGTAGTACGGGACAGGGACGGGAAAAACTGTTTTTT | CASSTGQGREKLFF
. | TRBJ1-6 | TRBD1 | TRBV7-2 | TGTGCCAGCAGCCCGAGGACAGGCTTCGATAATTCACCCCTCCACTTT | CASSPRTGFDNSPLHF
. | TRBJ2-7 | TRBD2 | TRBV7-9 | TGTGCCAGCAGCTTACGACTAGCGGGAGAAACTGGGACCTACGAGCAGTACTTC | CASSLRLAGETGTYEQYF
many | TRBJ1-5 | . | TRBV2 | TGTGCCAGCTCCCCAGGGGATCAGCCCCAGCATTTT | CASSPGDQPQHF
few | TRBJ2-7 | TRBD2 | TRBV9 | TGTGCCAGCAGCGCTAGCGGGAGGGACTACGAGCAGTACTTC | CASSASGRDYEQYF
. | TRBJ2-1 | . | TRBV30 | TGTGCCTGGGACACTGGAGGGGTGAATTACAATGAGCAGTTCTTC | CAWDTGGVNYNEQFF
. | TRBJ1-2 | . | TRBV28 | TGTGCCAGCAGTTTACCGTCGGGATACTATGGCTACACCTTC | CASSLPSGYYGYTF
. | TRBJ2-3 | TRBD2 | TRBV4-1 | TGCGCCAGCAGCTTTAGCGGGAACACAGATACGCAGTATTTT | CASSFSGNTDTQYF
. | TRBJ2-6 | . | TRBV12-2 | TGTGCAAGTCGCTTACCCCTGTCGGCGGGAGCCAGCTCTGGGGCCAACGTCCTGACTTTC | CASRLPLSAGASSGANVLTF
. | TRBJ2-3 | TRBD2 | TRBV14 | TGTGCCAGCAGCCAAACTAGCGGGGGGGCCACAGATACGCAGTATTTT | CASSQTSGGATDTQYF
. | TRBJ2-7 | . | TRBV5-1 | TGCGCCAGCAGCTCCGGGGTGATCTACGAGCAGTACTTC | CASSSGVIYEQYF
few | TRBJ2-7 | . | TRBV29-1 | TGCAGCGCTACCGACTCCTACGAGCAGTACTTC | CSATDSYEQYF
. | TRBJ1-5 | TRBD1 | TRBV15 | TGTGCCACCAGCGTCCTAATGTCGGGACAGGGGTCTAATCAGCCCCAGCATTTT | CATSVLMSGQGSNQPQHF
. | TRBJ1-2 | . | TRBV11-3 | TGTGCCAGCAGCGTACCGCCCTCGGGGACACCAAACTATGGCTACACCTTC | CASSVPPSGTPNYGYTF
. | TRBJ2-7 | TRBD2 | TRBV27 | TGTGCCAGCAGTCCTTTAGGAGGGAGGGCCGAATTCTACGAGCAGTACTTC | CASSPLGGRAEFYEQYF